Only a few counts were recorded for the clone carrying this T cell receptor (beta chain). Its antigen is unidentified. Treatment meaning: 15 to 20 received Ad26.COV2.S at low or high dose, single or two shots; 5 received placebo; per-sample allocation not given. Sampling happened 63 days after the first vaccine or placebo injection. This entry is derived from a study of Ad26.COV2.S vaccination and SARS-CoV-2 variants. Across the study: Each vaccinee took Ad26.COV2.S intramuscularly, once or twice 56 days apart.

Measured with immunoSEQ multiplex PCR; TCRdb has only the in-frame clones, and not every one. The repertoire consists of about 680,000 clones, with around 92% occurring once and the leading ten covering over 1.3%. Whole-study results and caveats: Vaccine recipients had higher spike-specific TCR breadth than placebo recipients.

This CDR3 has 16 amino acids. The germline V and J ends were trimmed by 3 bases and 0 bases, with 10 bases remaining between them. Germline V CDR1 and CDR2: KGHDR, SFDVKD. This receptor was identified in a person between 18 and 60 years old who received the Ad26.COV2.S COVID-19 vaccine or a placebo. Source: peripheral blood, taken in a trial of Ad26.COV2.S vaccine versus placebo. V and J are TRBV24-1 and TRBJ2-2; D might be TRBD1 (5 bases). The CDR3 DNA reads as TGTGCCACCAGTGATACCCAAGGGGCGAACACCGGGGAGCTGTTTTTT. This translates into CATSDTQGANTGELFF.